This passage covers 5 T cell receptor beta chains from one sample sequenced in a study of cytomegalovirus exposure and HLA in healthy donors. Researchers ran the PCR with 60 Vbeta and 13 Jbeta primers. Data came from immunoSEQ multiplex PCR; TCRdb stores just in-frame clones and leaves some out. The sample holds fewer than 250,000 clones; about 70% are singletons and the top ten take 1.8%. Sequencing was performed on PBMCs. The receptors stem from a woman in her 30s in good health and CMV-seronegative.

V gene TRBV5-6 combines with J gene TRBJ1-1; D is uncertain. The germline gives CDR1 SGHDT, CDR2 YYEEEE. The CDR3 is made up of 13 amino acids. The germline V and J ends were trimmed by 3 bases and 10 bases, with 16 bases remaining between them. This CDR3 reads CASSSGGKPSAFF. CDR3 bases: TGTGCCAGCAGCTCCGGCGGAAAACCCTCAGCTTTCTTT.

This clone was observed a handful of times. The junction differs from germline at one of its ends, possibly a read error. The CDR3 sequence is CAGSLGLAGANEQFF. CDR3 coding DNA: TGCGCCGGCAGCTTGGGACTAGCGGGAGCCAATGAGCAGTTCTTC. V usage is TRBV5-1 and J usage is TRBJ2-1, with 14 bases aligning to TRBD2. This CDR3 comprises 15 residues. Germline V CDR1 and CDR2: SGHRS, YFSETQ.

The V gene is TRBV5-1, the J gene TRBJ2-2; D is possibly TRBD1 (5 bases). CDR3 length: 16 amino acids. The germline V and J ends were trimmed by 0 bases and 1 base, with 10 bases remaining between them. The V gene's germline CDR1 is SGHRS and CDR2 YFSETQ. The CDR3 is CASSLDRSQNTGELFF. The CDR3 DNA reads as TGCGCCAGCAGCTTGGACAGGAGCCAGAACACCGGGGAGCTGTTTTTT.

This chain links TRBV2 with TRBJ1-3, with 8 bases identical to TRBD1. V shed 3 bases and J 4 bases; nucleotides not matched to a gene: 8. Per the germline V gene, CDR1 is SNHLY and CDR2 is FYNNEI. This CDR3 spans 16 amino acids. CDR3 DNA sequence: TGTGCCAGCAGTGATGGTACAGGGGGTGGGGGAAACACCATATATTTT. Its translation: CASSDGTGGGGNTIYF.

The J gene is TRBJ2-3, the V gene TRBV6-6, with D perhaps matching TRBD2 (5 bases). The CDR3 consists of 15 residues. CDR1 MNHNY and CDR2 SVGAGI come from the germline V gene (reference sequence). Trimming pared 2 bases from V and 1 base from J, leaving 10 bases between. CDR3 loop: CASSYRSDRTDTQYF. DNA for the CDR3: TGTGCCAGCAGTTACCGTAGCGACCGCACAGATACGCAGTATTTT.